This passage covers 27 T cell receptor beta chains from one sample sequenced in a study of blood T cell repertoires in COVID-19. Here immunoSEQ multiplex PCR was the method, and the copy in TCRdb shows in-frame clones only, minus some. The sample consists of 100,000 to 150,000 clones, approximately 90% of them appearing once. Material for sequencing was peripheral blood. These receptors were obtained from a man aged 45-65 years with COVID-19, enrolled during active disease.

This chain uses TRBV11-2 with TRBJ2-7; TRBD2 matches 8 bases. The ends lost 5 bases at V and 4 bases at J; junction bases unmatched: 16. CDR1 is SGHAT, CDR2 FQNNGV, per germline. The CDR3 covers 17 residues. CDR3 amino acids: CASSLNTGSGRWYEQYV. The CDR3 DNA reads as TGTGCCAGCAGCCTCAACACAGGGAGCGGGAGATGGTACGAGCAGTACGTC.

The chain combines TRBV9 with TRBJ2-1, with 10 bases lining up with TRBD2. This CDR3 region has 14 residues. Germline-derived CDR1 and CDR2 are SGDLS and YYNGEE. V lost 1 base to trimming and J lost 6 bases; unmatched junction nucleotides: 1. The CDR3 sequence: CASSVLAGVNEQFF. CDR3 nucleotide sequence: TGTGCCAGCAGCGTACTAGCGGGAGTCAATGAGCAGTTCTTC.

The chain couples TRBV5-1 to TRBJ2-7, with a tentative D call TRBD2 (6 bases). CDR1 and CDR2 (germline): SGHRS, YFSETQ. Between the trimmed V and J ends, which lost 4 bases and 0 bases, there was a span of 11 bases. The CDR3 length is 14 residues. The CDR3 coding sequence is TGCGCCAGCAGCCGGGCGGGGAACTCCTACGAGCAGTACTTC. It translates to CASSRAGNSYEQYF.

This clone has just a few counts. The V gene is TRBV18, the J gene TRBJ2-7, with TRBD1 identical over 10 bases. The CDR3 spans 14 residues. Germline V gives CDR1 KGHSH, CDR2 LQKENI. The J segment lost 4 bases and the V segment lost 3 bases, leaving 3 bases of the junction unmatched. CDR3 region: CASSPGQGLYEQYF. CDR3 sequence (DNA): TGTGCCAGCTCACCGGGACAGGGGTTGTACGAGCAGTACTTC.

This chain connects TRBV2 to TRBJ2-5; perhaps TRBD1 as D (5 bases). CDR3 length: 14 amino acids. V lost 7 bases and J lost 2, with 14 bases in between. Germline V gene sequence: CDR1 SNHLY, CDR2 FYNNEI. The CDR3 coding sequence is TGTGCCAGCATCTTGGGGCAGGGTCAAGAGACCCAGTACTTC. Amino acid sequence: CASILGQGQETQYF.

The chain uses TRBV7-3 and TRBJ2-3, with a possible D match to TRBD2 (6 bases). CDR3 size: 15 residues. Trimming removed 4 bases at V and 2 bases at J, with 13 bases between. Germline assignment: CDR1 SGHTA and CDR2 FQGTGA. This CDR3 is CASSSQAGLTDTQYF. The CDR3 bases are TGTGCCAGCAGCTCTCAAGCGGGTCTCACAGATACGCAGTATTTT.

The V gene is TRBV14, the J gene TRBJ2-5, with TRBD2 matching 7 bases. V lost 5 bases to trimming and J lost 2 bases; unmatched junction nucleotides: 11. Germline V gene lookup returns CDR1 SGHDN and CDR2 FVKESK. The length of the CDR3 is 16 residues. This CDR3 reads CASSTLGSSGQETQYF. CDR3 DNA sequence: TGTGCCAGCAGCACGCTGGGGAGTAGCGGGCAAGAGACCCAGTACTTC.

The rearrangement uses TRBV9 and TRBJ1-1, with 8 bases that match TRBD1. Germline-derived CDR1 and CDR2 are SGDLS and YYNGEE. Trimming cost V 4 bases and J 7 bases; bases outside gene matches: 9. The CDR3 runs to 14 residues. DNA for the CDR3: TGTGCCAGCAGCATTGGACAGGGCGGTAGTGAAGCTTTCTTT. As protein: CASSIGQGGSEAFF.

J is TRBJ2-2 and V is TRBV9, with TRBD2 matching over 8 bases. This CDR3 has 15 residues. Germline V lookup: CDR1 SGDLS, CDR2 YYNGEE. V shed 0 bases and J 7 bases; nucleotides not matched to a gene: 5. CDR3 sequence: CASSVAAGAIGELFF. The CDR3 nucleotides read TGTGCCAGCAGCGTAGCAGCGGGAGCTATCGGGGAGCTGTTTTTT. Looking up the rest from reference TRBV9 and TRBJ2-2 gives the full variable domain: DSGVTQTPKHLITATGQRVTLRCSPRSGDLSVYWYQQSLDQGLQFLIQYYNGEERAKGNILERFSAQQFPDLHSELNLSSLELGDSALYFCASSVAAGAIGELFFGEGSRLTVL.

The chain combines TRBV18 with TRBJ1-1; TRBD1 matches at 10 bases. This CDR3 comprises 16 residues. Germline trimming cut 1 base from V and 1 base from J; bases unmatched to any gene: 3. Germline V gene lookup returns CDR1 KGHSH and CDR2 LQKENI. The CDR3 is CASSPRDRGENTEAFF. The CDR3 bases are TGTGCCAGCTCACCACGGGACAGGGGCGAGAACACTGAAGCTTTCTTT.

In regard to this clone: Other DNA variants within this sample encode the same CDR3. J is TRBJ2-3 and V is TRBV5-1; possible D gene TRBD2, 5 bases. Trimming shortened V by 4 bases and J by 5 bases, and 8 bases separated the two germline ends. The CDR3 spans 12 residues. Germline V gene lookup returns CDR1 SGHRS and CDR2 YFSETQ. The DNA of the CDR3 is TGCGCCAGCAGCCTAGCCGGAGATACGCAGTATTTT. It encodes CASSLAGDTQYF.

In this sample, this clone turned up once. V is TRBV5-1 and J is TRBJ1-1; 8 positions agree with TRBD1. Losses at the gene ends were 1 base for V and 0 bases for J; bases not matched to a gene: 8. There are 17 residues in the CDR3. CDR1 and CDR2 from the germline V gene are SGHRS and YFSETQ. DNA of the CDR3: TGCGCCAGCAGCTTGTCAGGGGGCGTGGGGGTGAACACTGAAGCTTTCTTT. This encodes CASSLSGGVGVNTEAFF.

Only one count was recorded for this clone. The chain uses TRBV6-1 and TRBJ2-7; a weak D match, TRBD2 (7 bases). Germline loops: CDR1 MNHNS, CDR2 SASEGT. CDR3 length: 13 amino acids. The ends were cut back, 1 base at V and 7 bases at J, with 11 bases in the middle. CDR3 loop: CASSEGGGPEQYV. CDR3 nucleotide sequence: TGTGCCAGCAGTGAAGGGGGGGGGCCTGAGCAGTACGTC.

V is TRBV11-1 and J is TRBJ2-2; 7 bases map to TRBD2. Trimming took 5 bases from V and 0 from J; bases not matched to a gene: 6. Germline CDR1 SGHAT, CDR2 FQDESV (reference sequence). The CDR3 contains 16 residues. CDR3: CASSHPSGANTGELFF. The DNA of the CDR3 is TGTGCCAGCAGCCACCCTAGCGGCGCGAACACCGGGGAGCTGTTTTTT. The whole variable domain, remainder taken from reference TRBV11-1 and TRBJ2-2, is EAEVAQSPRYKITEKSQAVAFWCDPISGHATLYWYRQILGQGPELLVQFQDESVVDDSQLPKDRFSAERLKGVDSTLKIQPAELGDSAMYLCASSHPSGANTGELFFGEGSRLTVL.

DNA for the CDR3: TGTGCCAGCAGTTTCGGGACAGGGGGAAGTAGGGGTGAAGCTTTCTTT. Its protein product is CASSFGTGGSRGEAFF. The chain has TRBV27 and TRBJ1-1, with 11 bases fitting TRBD1. The CDR3 runs 16 residues. V shed 3 bases, J shed 7 bases, and the junction held 10 bases outside the gene matches. Germline CDR1 MNHEY, CDR2 SMNVEV (reference sequence).

The gene calls are TRBV10-3 and TRBJ1-1; TRBD1 aligns across 9 bases. V shed 5 bases and J 3 bases; nucleotides not matched to a gene: 4. The CDR3 extends over 14 amino acids. Germline V CDR1 and CDR2: ENHRY, SYGVKD. CDR3 loop: CAISPRQGDTEAFF. The CDR3 DNA is TGTGCCATCAGTCCCCGACAGGGGGACACTGAAGCTTTCTTT.

The chain is built from TRBV28 and TRBJ2-5; D perhaps matches TRBD1 (6 bases). CDR1 MDHEN and CDR2 SYDVKM come from the germline V gene. This CDR3 is built from 14 residues. V was trimmed by 8 bases and J by 5 bases, leaving 18 bases between them. This CDR3 is CASYPQGSGETQYF. DNA for the CDR3: TGTGCCAGCTACCCACAGGGTAGTGGCGAGACCCAGTACTTC. Variable domain in full (rest from reference TRBV28 and TRBJ2-5): DVKVTQSSRYLVKRTGEKVFLECVQDMDHENMFWYRQDPGLGLRLIYFSYDVKMKEKGDIPEGYSVSREKKERFSLILESASTNQTSMYLCASYPQGSGETQYFGPGTRLLVL.

This chain joins TRBV10-3 and TRBJ2-7; 11 bases line up with TRBD2. V gave up 4 bases and J gave up 7 bases; unmatched junction bases: 9. The germline CDR1 and CDR2 sequences are ENHRY and SYGVKD. The CDR3 contains 15 residues. The CDR3 sequence is CAISGGTSGSTEQYF. CDR3 coding DNA: TGTGCCATCAGTGGCGGGACTAGCGGTTCCACGGAGCAGTACTTC.

This clone was detected once. This chain joins TRBV2 and TRBJ2-3, with 9 bases lining up with TRBD2. Germline V gene sequence: CDR1 SNHLY, CDR2 FYNNEI. The CDR3 extends over 15 amino acids. After removal of 8 bases from V and 7 bases from J, the junction contained 13 bases not matched to a gene. The CDR3, as DNA: TGTGCCAGCCTGTACCCCGCGGGAGGGCCGAATACGCAGTATTTT. Its protein product is CASLYPAGGPNTQYF.

The V and J genes are TRBV7-2 and TRBJ2-1, with 9 positions matching TRBD2. The CDR3 extends over 16 amino acids. CDR1 and CDR2 from the germline V gene are SGHTA and FQGNSA. Trimming cost V 4 bases and J 8 bases; bases outside gene matches: 12. CDR3 loop: CASSSQAGGAFDEQFF. In nucleotides, the CDR3 is TGTGCCAGCAGCTCCCAAGCGGGAGGAGCCTTCGATGAGCAGTTCTTC.

The sample holds one count of this clone. The chain is built from TRBV6-5 and TRBJ2-2; D possibly corresponds to TRBD2 (5 bases). From germline, CDR1 is MNHEY and CDR2 SVGAGI. CDR3 size: 14 residues. Trimming removed 2 bases at V and 2 bases at J, with 6 bases between. The CDR3 reads CASSYSGNTGELFF. For the CDR3, the DNA is TGTGCCAGCAGTTACAGCGGTAACACCGGGGAGCTGTTTTTT.

J is TRBJ2-3 and V is TRBV18, with TRBD2 identical over 11 bases. Germline CDR1 KGHSH, CDR2 LQKENI. The ends lost 3 bases at V and 3 bases at J; junction bases unmatched: 2. CDR3 size: 15 residues. CDR3 in amino acids: CASSPGTSGTDTQYF. For the CDR3, the DNA is TGTGCCAGCTCACCCGGGACTAGCGGTACAGATACGCAGTATTTT.

This clone came up once. The V gene is TRBV19, the J gene TRBJ2-5; TRBD2 aligns across 7 bases. V was pared by 4 bases and J by 3 bases, with 2 bases of the junction left unmatched. Germline V gene data show CDR1 as LNHDA and CDR2 as SQIVND (reference sequence). The CDR3 has 13 amino acids. The DNA of the CDR3 is TGTGCCAGTAGTAGGACTAGGGAAGAGACCCAGTACTTC. As protein: CASSRTREETQYF.

This chain joins TRBV10-1 and TRBJ2-2; no clear D. Trimming took off 0 bases at V and 4 bases at J, with 9 bases between the two ends. The V gene's germline CDR1 is WNHNN and CDR2 SYGVQD (reference sequence). The CDR3 consists of 15 residues. CDR3 sequence: CASSESELSTGELFF. CDR3 bases: TGCGCCAGCAGTGAGTCGGAGTTGTCCACCGGGGAGCTGTTTTTT.

This chain uses TRBV7-9 with TRBJ1-6; possibly TRBD1 for D (5 bases). Germline-derived CDR1 and CDR2 are SEHNR and FQNEAQ (reference sequence). CDR3 length equals 14 residues. The V and J ends lost 3 bases and 6 bases respectively, with 9 bases between them. The CDR3 DNA reads as TGTGCCAGCAGCTTGGGGCGTGGTAATTCACCCCTCCACTTT. It encodes CASSLGRGNSPLHF.

The chain couples TRBV5-4 to TRBJ2-5, with D unclear. CDR1 is SGHNT and CDR2 is YYREEE in the germline V gene (reference sequence). V lost 0 bases and J lost 2, with 8 bases in between. The CDR3 is 14 residues long. This chain's CDR3 is CASSLGALQETQYF. Written as DNA, the CDR3 is TGTGCCAGCAGCTTGGGGGCATTACAAGAGACCCAGTACTTC.

The CDR3 spells CASSIGQGPNYGYTF. The CDR3 nucleotides are TGTGCCAGTAGTATAGGACAGGGCCCTAACTATGGCTACACCTTC. This sequence joins TRBV19 and TRBJ1-2; 7 nucleotides match TRBD1. V trimming: 1 base; J trimming: 0 bases; junction bases outside the gene matches: 2. This CDR3 has 15 residues. Germline V CDR1 and CDR2: LNHDA, SQIVND (reference sequence).